The 16 T cell receptor beta chains reported below all come from one sample, sequenced in a study of cytomegalovirus exposure and HLA in healthy donors. Sequencing was performed with immunoSEQ multiplex PCR; in TCRdb, only in-frame clones are kept and a portion is missing. This repertoire shows fewer than 200,000 clones, 75% to 90% found once; its top ten account for 16%. Sequencing was carried out using PBMCs. These receptors came from a man between 18 and 35 years old in good health and CMV-seropositive.

The chain has TRBV5-1 and TRBJ2-5, with D possibly TRBD2 on 7 matching bases. The V and J ends lost 3 bases and 4 bases respectively, with 16 bases between them. CDR1 and CDR2 from the germline V gene are SGHRS and YFSETQ. This CDR3 contains 15 residues. CDR3 in DNA: TGCGCCAGCAGCTGGGAGGGGGTAGATAGAGAGACCCAGTACTTC. This translates into CASSWEGVDRETQYF. The variable domain in full, completed from reference TRBV5-1 and TRBJ2-5, reads KAGVTQTPRYLIKTRGQQVTLSCSPISGHRSVSWYQQTPGQGLQFLFEYFSETQRNKGNFPGRFSGRQFSNSRSEMNVSTLELGDSALYLCASSWEGVDRETQYFGPGTRLLVL.

This clone was picked up one time. The rearrangement joins TRBV28 to TRBJ2-7; 10 nucleotides line up with TRBD1. The germline CDR1 and CDR2 sequences are MDHEN and SYDVKM. The V and J ends lost 4 bases and 4 bases, in that order; junction bases with no gene match: 4. The CDR3 sequence is 14 residues long. DNA of the CDR3: TGTGCCAGCAGTTCCGGGACAGGGGTGTACGAGCAGTACTTC. Translating it yields CASSSGTGVYEQYF.

The CDR3 nucleotides read TGTGCCAGCAGTTCCGACAGGGGCTATAATTCACCCCTCCACTTT. Its translation is CASSSDRGYNSPLHF. The chain recombines TRBV27 with TRBJ1-6; 8 bases are shared with TRBD1. The V segment lost 4 bases and the J segment 3 bases; nucleotides outside the gene matches: 2. Germline-derived CDR1 and CDR2 are MNHEY and SMNVEV (reference sequence). This CDR3 is 15 amino acids long.

This clone appeared a single time. The chain joins TRBV30 to TRBJ1-5; D remains ambiguous. This CDR3 has 14 amino acids. V lost 5 bases to trimming and J lost 2 bases, with 13 bases between them. In germline, CDR1 is GTSNPN, CDR2 SVGIG (reference sequence). The CDR3 DNA sequence: TGTGCCTGGGCCCCAGGAGGCGGCAATCAGCCCCAGCATTTT. This sequence encodes CAWAPGGGNQPQHF.

The DNA of the CDR3 is TGTGCCAGCAGCCGTCAGGGGGCTATGTGGAACACTGAAGCTTTCTTT. Amino acid sequence: CASSRQGAMWNTEAFF. V gene TRBV28 combines with J gene TRBJ1-1, with 8 bases fitting TRBD1. CDR1 is MDHEN, CDR2 SYDVKM, per germline. CDR3 length: 16 amino acids. V trimming: 6 bases; J trimming: 1 base; junction bases outside the gene matches: 10.

The V and J genes are TRBV27 and TRBJ2-7; D is unclear. Germline V lookup: CDR1 MNHEY, CDR2 SMNVEV (reference sequence). V gave up 1 base and J gave up 0 bases, with 13 bases separating them. The CDR3 spans 16 residues. This CDR3 is CASSLFGGTSSYEQYF. CDR3 bases: TGTGCCAGCAGTTTATTTGGCGGAACAAGCTCCTACGAGCAGTACTTC.

The V call is TRBV7-9, the J call TRBJ1-2; D gene unclear. Germline V CDR1 and CDR2: SEHNR, FQNEAQ (reference sequence). This CDR3 comprises 16 residues. Trimming stripped 5 bases from V and 4 bases from J, with 20 bases between. The CDR3 sequence is CASSPLVQRAIYGYTF. The DNA for the CDR3 is TGTGCCAGCAGCCCATTGGTTCAGAGAGCGATCTATGGCTACACCTTC.

The V call is TRBV29-1, the J call TRBJ1-3; no firm D call. CDR1 SQVTM and CDR2 ANQGSEA come from the germline V gene. This CDR3 contains 14 residues. The V end lost 5 bases, the J end lost 0 bases, and 11 bases lay between the germline ends. The CDR3 region has the DNA TGCAGCGTTCGAGGGATCTCCTCTGGAAACACCATATATTTT. This translates into CSVRGISSGNTIYF.

The chain employs TRBV7-8 and TRBJ2-7, with TRBD1 matching over 9 bases. Trimming cost V 1 base and J 3 bases; bases outside gene matches: 10. The CDR3 loop spans 17 amino acids. Germline assignment: CDR1 SGHVS and CDR2 FQNEAQ. The CDR3 DNA reads TGTGCCAGCAGCTTAGGAGAGGGGACAGGGAGACACTACGAGCAGTACTTC. This gives the protein CASSLGEGTGRHYEQYF.

The V gene is TRBV28, the J gene TRBJ2-1; 11 bases are shared with TRBD2. The CDR3 contains 15 residues. V trimming: 6 bases; J trimming: 7 bases; junction bases outside the gene matches: 8. Per germline, CDR1 MDHEN and CDR2 SYDVKM. The CDR3 DNA follows: TGTGCCAGCAGGGGGATAGCGGGGGGGCAAAATGAGCAGTTCTTC. Its protein product is CASRGIAGGQNEQFF. Variable domain in full (rest from reference TRBV28 and TRBJ2-1): DVKVTQSSRYLVKRTGEKVFLECVQDMDHENMFWYRQDPGLGLRLIYFSYDVKMKEKGDIPEGYSVSREKKERFSLILESASTNQTSMYLCASRGIAGGQNEQFFGPGTRLTVL.

V and J are TRBV7-9 and TRBJ2-1; D is perhaps TRBD1 (6 bases). The CDR3 consists of 14 residues. The germline CDR1 and CDR2 sequences are SEHNR and FQNEAQ (reference sequence). V was clipped by 6 bases and J by 5 bases, with 14 bases between them. Written as DNA, the CDR3 is TGTGCCAGCAGGGTGGACAGATCCGACAATGAGCAGTTCTTC. Protein sequence: CASRVDRSDNEQFF.

The chain links TRBV28 to TRBJ1-1; D remains unclear. Germline CDR1 and CDR2: MDHEN and SYDVKM. The CDR3 covers 16 residues. V shed 6 bases and J shed 0 bases, with 17 bases lying between them. The CDR3 spells CASSPAEVWLNTEAFF. The CDR3 nucleotides are TGTGCCAGCAGCCCCGCCGAGGTGTGGTTGAACACTGAAGCTTTCTTT.

Concerning this clone itself: Other nucleotide sequences from this sample produce the same CDR3. Here the CDR3 reads CASSLTDYGYTF. The CDR3 nucleotides are TGTGCCAGCAGTCTTACGGACTATGGCTACACCTTC. The chain has TRBV28 and TRBJ1-2; D uncertain. This CDR3 spans 12 amino acids. The V gene's germline CDR1 is MDHEN and CDR2 SYDVKM. V was clipped by 5 bases and J by 3 bases, with 7 bases between them.

This sequence joins TRBV7-9 and TRBJ1-2; weak D call: TRBD1 (5 bases). V shed 1 base and J shed 5 bases, with 8 bases lying between them. In germline, CDR1 is SEHNR, CDR2 FQNEAQ (reference sequence). The CDR3 runs 13 residues. The CDR3 sequence: CASSLGGQYGYTF. CDR3 DNA: TGTGCCAGCAGCTTAGGGGGCCAGTATGGCTACACCTTC.

The chain links TRBV28 to TRBJ2-5; 11 nucleotides agree with TRBD2. Germline trimming cut 6 bases from V and 1 base from J; bases unmatched to any gene: 7. This CDR3 is built from 16 residues. The V gene's germline CDR1 is MDHEN and CDR2 SYDVKM. The chain's CDR3 is CASSNRLAGIQETQYF. CDR3 sequence (DNA): TGTGCCAGCAGCAATCGACTAGCGGGGATCCAAGAGACCCAGTACTTC.

The genes are TRBV28 and TRBJ2-7; D might be TRBD1 (6 bases). V gave up 1 base and J gave up 0 bases, with 10 bases separating them. Per germline, CDR1 MDHEN and CDR2 SYDVKM. The CDR3 has 15 amino acids. This CDR3 is CASSLFPGDSYEQYF. The CDR3 DNA is TGTGCCAGCAGTTTATTTCCAGGGGACTCCTACGAGCAGTACTTC.